This T cell receptor (beta chain) was identified during a study of blood T cell repertoires in COVID-19 (dated by TCRdb to the early 2020s). Turning to the overall study: Samples covering the acute and convalescent phases of COVID-19 were provided by collaborators in the United States, Italy and Spain. The prospective study material was composed of cDNA or gDNA derived from T cells, B-cell-depleted T cells, or PBMCs. Deeply sampled blood TCRbeta repertoires from subjects exposed to, actively infected with, or recovered from COVID-19 were included in the dataset. The repertoires were released in a freely available public database intended as a resource for research on the immune response to SARS-CoV-2. Samples were obtained from the ongoing ImmuneRACE study (first 160 participants) and from 1,254 subjects provided by 6 global collaborators. The sample metadata nearly always contained a de-identified subject ID, COVID-19 status, age in years and sex. Where HLA class I and class II types were available, the types were taken from metadata supplied by the sample provider, not from assay-based typing.

TCRbeta CDR3 regions were amplified from genomic DNA by means of the immunoSEQ Assay, a bias-controlled multiplex PCR. Concerning the study's data processing: Nucleated cell counts per sample were estimated from amplification of reference gene primers within the assay. To quantify the absolute abundance of each unique TCRbeta CDR3 rearrangement, sequence reads were collapsed and filtered. For each sample, productive Simpson clonality was calculated as the square root of Simpson's diversity index over productive rearrangements. In its TCRdb copy, this immuneACCESS table keeps in-frame sequences only and misses some clones. Where compared with another copy, unresolved V genes explain less than half of these, and the others have no known cause. V and J calls and clone size are given by that table; D and trimming were obtained from the DNA. In all, the sample holds approximately 260,000 clones, and over 75% of those were seen once. The leading ten clones occupy roughly a tenth of the sample.

General findings and caveats noted by the study authors: The amount of clinical and demographic metadata varied by source and participant and was provided uncurated.

Of note for this clone: It lacks a known antigen. No per-base quality is available; no much larger clone lies one base away.

One collaborating source in Seattle enrolled patients while the patients were actively infected and followed the patients over time throughout the course of disease. Whole blood was collected in K2EDTA tubes by collaborating institutions according to the institutions' own protocols. For TCRbeta analysis, collaborators shipped samples in one of three forms: frozen whole blood, isolated PBMCs, or DNA extracted from either of those sample types. Per the germline V gene, SGHDN is the CDR1 and FVKESK is the CDR2. From the cysteine up to the phenylalanine, the CDR3 has a length of 12 residues. This entry keeps only the CDR3 DNA: 36 bases, framed from base 1. The junction shows trimming of 6 bases on V and 0 bases on J, plus 5 bases between the germline ends.

The specimen sequenced was peripheral blood. The receptor was isolated from a woman in her seventies with COVID-19, enrolled during active disease. Recombination connected TRBV14 to TRBJ1-1; the D gene identity is not certain. The DNA sequence follows: TGTGCCAGCAGTCTCTTGAACACTGAAGCTTTCTTT. Its protein reads: CASSLLNTEAFF.